These T cell receptor beta chains were read from a single sample in a study of brain T cells in children with intractable seizures. Repertoires were generated with immunoSEQ multiplex PCR, while TCRdb's copy carries only in-frame clones and drops some. Of about 110,000 clones in the sample, under 95% were seen once. The sample in question was peripheral blood, obtained at surgery. The receptors were gathered from a boy under three years old with hemimegalencephaly and intractable seizures. Each CDR3 is given with its conserved first and last residue. D genes are given only for firm matches. Some rows have no size entry. The others give once, few or many, or a class for an expanded clone.

TRBJ1-4 | TRBV28 | once | TRBD1 | TGTGCCAGCAGTCCCCGGGACAGGCTTGAAAAACTGTTTTTT | CASSPRDRLEKLFF
TRBJ2-3 | TRBV19 | once | TRBD2 | TGTGCCAGTAGTAGTAGCGGGAGTGTAACAGATACGCAGTATTTT | CASSSSGSVTDTQYF
TRBJ2-5 | TRBV24-1 | NA | TRBD2 | TGTGCCACCAGTGATCTCGGGACTAGCGGGAAAGAGACCCAGTACTTC | CATSDLGTSGKETQYF
TRBJ2-7 | TRBV6-1 | few | TRBD2 | TGTGCCAGCAGTGAACTAGCGGGATCCTCCTACGAGCAGTACTTC | CASSELAGSSYEQYF
TRBJ2-7 | TRBV7-2 | NA | NA | TGTGCCAGCAGCCGCACCGGGACCCCCCTCTACGAGCAGTACTTC | CASSRTGTPLYEQYF
TRBJ1-6 | TRBV6-6 | NA | NA | TGTGCCAGCAGTTACAGGAGGTCCTATAATTCACCCCTCCACTTT | CASSYRRSYNSPLHF
TRBJ1-6 | TRBV19 | NA | NA | TGTGCCAGTAGCGTGGGGTTAAATTCACCCCTCCACTTT | CASSVGLNSPLHF
TRBJ2-7 | TRBV29-1 | NA | TRBD1 | TGCAGCGTACCCGTCATAGGGGGCAGCAACGAGCAGTACTTC | CSVPVIGGSNEQYF
TRBJ1-6 | TRBV19 | NA | NA | TGTGCCAGTAGTATTAACGGGAATTCACCCCTCCACTTT | CASSINGNSPLHF
TRBJ1-1 | TRBV28 | NA | NA | TGTGCCAGCAGTGTCAGGAGGACTGAAGCTTTCTTT | CASSVRRTEAFF
TRBJ1-2 | TRBV4-1 | NA | NA | TGCGCCAGCAGCCAAGTCGATCGGGAATACTTC | CASSQVDREYF
TRBJ2-1 | TRBV5-4 | few | TRBD2 | TGTGCCAGCAGCTTTGGGGGGACTAGCGGGAGCAATGAGCAGTTCTTC | CASSFGGTSGSNEQFF
TRBJ1-6 | TRBV30 | NA | NA | TGTGCCTGGAGTGTTGGGCGGACGTCTTATAATTCACCCCTCCACTTT | CAWSVGRTSYNSPLHF
TRBJ2-6 | TRBV23-1 | once | TRBD1 | TGCGCCAGAAAACCGAGACAGGGGGTCTACTCTGGGGCCAACGTCCTGACTTTC | CARKPRQGVYSGANVLTF
TRBJ2-5 | TRBV15 | NA | NA | TGTGCCACCAGCAGCGCCAGGGCGCCGGAGACCCAGTACTTC | CATSSARAPETQYF
TRBJ1-3 | TRBV7-8 | NA | NA | TGTGCCAGCAGCCAGAGAAGAGCTGGAAACACCATATATTTT | CASSQRRAGNTIYF
TRBJ2-7 | TRBV4-2 | NA | TRBD1 | TGTGCCAGCAGCCACGAGACAGGGGTTTCGTTCGACGAGCAGTACTTC | CASSHETGVSFDEQYF
TRBJ2-7 | TRBV5-6 | NA | TRBD1 | TGTGCCAGCAGCAAAGTGGGACAGCTCTCCTACGAGCAGTACTTC | CASSKVGQLSYEQYF
TRBJ2-7 | TRBV2 | NA | NA | TGTGCCAGCAAGAGTAGTATGGCCCCGCCATCTGAGCAGTACTTC | CASKSSMAPPSEQYF
TRBJ1-1 | TRBV4-3 | NA | NA | TGCGCCAGCAGCCAACGTGACAGGAACACTGAAGCTTTCTTT | CASSQRDRNTEAFF
TRBJ1-1 | TRBV3-1/TRBV3-2 | NA | TRBD1 | TGTGCCAGCAGCCGAACAGGGGCGGGGGACACTGAAGCTTTCTTT | CASSRTGAGDTEAFF
TRBJ1-6 | TRBV2 | NA | NA | TGTGCCAGCAGTGAACGGATCGGGGGGCATAGTTCACCCCTCCACTTT | CASSERIGGHSSPLHF
TRBJ2-1 | TRBV4-1 | NA | NA | TGCGCCAGCAGCCATGGGGAGAGGGGGGATGAGCAGTTCTTC | CASSHGERGDEQFF
TRBJ2-3 | TRBV28 | once | NA | TGTGCCAGCAGTTTAGCCGATACGCAGTATTTT | CASSLADTQYF
TRBJ2-5 | TRBV7-9 | NA | TRBD1 | TGTGCCAGCAGCGCCCGGGACAGGGCGCGGGAGACCCAGTACTTC | CASSARDRARETQYF
TRBJ2-7 | TRBV2 | NA | NA | TGTGCCAGCGGGGACGTAATTTCCTACGAGCAGTACTTC | CASGDVISYEQYF
TRBJ2-1 | TRBV28 | NA | NA | TGTGCCAGCTGGGTGGGGCAGGACAATGAGCAGTTCTTC | CASWVGQDNEQFF
TRBJ2-5 | TRBV6-5 | NA | TRBD1 | TGTGCCAGCAATAGGGACAGTCATTGGGGGACCCAGTACTTC | CASNRDSHWGTQYF
TRBJ2-7 | TRBV28 | NA | NA | TGTGCCAGCAGTTTGGAAGACACGGCCCCCTACGAGCAGTACTTC | CASSLEDTAPYEQYF
TRBJ2-7 | TRBV28 | NA | NA | TGTGCCAGCAGTTCACCCTCAACAGGGAACTACGAGCAGTACTTC | CASSSPSTGNYEQYF
TRBJ2-3 | TRBV11-2 | once | TRBD1 | TGTGCCAGCAGCCTGGGGTCCCCAGGGGGTGTAACAGATACGCAGTATTTT | CASSLGSPGGVTDTQYF
TRBJ1-1 | TRBV5-8 | NA | TRBD1 | TGTGCCAGCAGCGCAAGGGGACAGGGGGCCCCTGAAGCTTTCTTT | CASSARGQGAPEAFF
TRBJ2-7 | TRBV19 | once | NA | TGTGCCAGTAGTATTGTCAGTAGCTACGAGCAGTACTTC | CASSIVSSYEQYF
TRBJ1-2 | TRBV6-1 | NA | NA | TGTGCCAGCAGTGAAGCGCCAGGGGCGAGAGGCTACACCTTC | CASSEAPGARGYTF
TRBJ2-3 | TRBV13 | NA | NA | TGTGCCAGCGAGCGGCCTAGGCCCACAGATACGCAGTATTTT | CASERPRPTDTQYF
TRBJ2-7 | TRBV11-1 | few | NA | TGTGCCAGCAGCCGCGGGACTGACTTCTACGAGCAGTACTTC | CASSRGTDFYEQYF
TRBJ2-1 | TRBV5-5 | NA | NA | TGTGCCAGCAGCTTCCCGGGGTTAAACGAGCAGTTCTTC | CASSFPGLNEQFF
TRBJ2-7 | TRBV3-1/TRBV3-2 | NA | TRBD2 | TGTGCCAGCAGCCCTTCTTATTTAGCGGGAGGGCCCGGGGAGCAGTACTTC | CASSPSYLAGGPGEQYF
TRBJ2-3 | TRBV11-2 | NA | TRBD2 | TGTGCCAGCAGCTTAGACGGACTAGCGGGAAGTATAACAGATACGCAGTATTTT | CASSLDGLAGSITDTQYF
TRBJ2-7 | TRBV24-1 | NA | TRBD2 | TGTGCCACCAGTGATTCGGGACTACTATCCCCCTTGTACGAGCAGTACTTC | CATSDSGLLSPLYEQYF
TRBJ1-2 | TRBV2 | NA | TRBD1 | TGTGCCAGCAGATCCGGGACAGGGAAGTACTATGGCTACACCTTC | CASRSGTGKYYGYTF
TRBJ1-1 | TRBV7-3 | few | NA | TGTGCCAGCAGCTTTACAGGGCCCAACACTGAAGCTTTCTTT | CASSFTGPNTEAFF
TRBJ2-1 | TRBV14 | once | TRBD2 | TGTGCCAGCAGCCTGGCGGGAGGGAGCTCCTACAATGAGCAGTTCTTC | CASSLAGGSSYNEQFF
TRBJ1-4 | TRBV23-1 | NA | NA | TGCGCCAGCAGTCCCCGGGCCAAGGGAAAAGAAAAACTGTTTTTT | CASSPRAKGKEKLFF
TRBJ2-2 | TRBV5-5 | NA | NA | TGTGCCAGCAGCTGGGGGGCGGGTTACACCGGGGAGCTGTTTTTT | CASSWGAGYTGELFF
TRBJ2-3 | TRBV28 | NA | TRBD2 | TGTGCCAGCAGTTTGGTCGGGAGGGCCTTAGATACGCAGTATTTT | CASSLVGRALDTQYF
TRBJ1-1 | TRBV18 | NA | NA | TGTGCCAGCTCACCGAAGGAGAACACTGAAGCTTTCTTT | CASSPKENTEAFF
TRBJ2-3 | TRBV19 | once | TRBD2 | TGTGCCAGTAGTTCCTCGGGGGCTAGCGGGAAGGATACGCAGTATTTT | CASSSSGASGKDTQYF
TRBJ2-4 | TRBV11-2 | NA | NA | TGTGCCAGCAGCTTCGGGGTGGGGACCAAAAACATTCAGTACTTC | CASSFGVGTKNIQYF
TRBJ1-4 | TRBV5-1 | NA | NA | TGCGCCAGCAGCTTGGCCCTGGACAGAACAACTAATGAAAAACTGTTTTTT | CASSLALDRTTNEKLFF